The next 2 T cell receptor beta chains were all read from a single sample in a study of PD-1 and CTLA-4 blockade in melanoma. Sequencing was performed with immunoSEQ multiplex PCR; in TCRdb, only in-frame clones are kept and a portion is missing. The sample includes 20,000 to 25,000 clones, approximately 88% of them seen just once. The source material was CD8+ T cells from peripheral blood, sampled before anti-PD-1 treatment. The receptors come from a human donor with melanoma.

The V gene is TRBV28, the J gene TRBJ2-3; D is perhaps TRBD1 (6 bases). Per the germline V gene, CDR1 is MDHEN and CDR2 is SYDVKM. This CDR3 contains 13 residues. V was clipped by 6 bases and J by 2 bases, with 9 bases between them. CDR3 amino acids: CASRRGTTDTQYF. The CDR3 DNA is TGTGCCAGCAGAAGGGGGACCACAGATACGCAGTATTTT.

The rearrangement joins TRBV5-6 to TRBJ1-2; D remains unclear. CDR3 length: 15 residues. Trimming shortened V by 0 bases and J by 6 bases, and 15 bases separated the two germline ends. Germline CDR1 is SGHDT and CDR2 is YYEEEE. The CDR3 protein is CASSLDGREGDGYTF. CDR3 bases: TGTGCCAGCAGCTTGGATGGACGGGAAGGAGATGGCTACACCTTC.